This is a list of T cell receptor beta chains from one sample in a study of cytomegalovirus exposure and HLA in healthy donors. Using immunoSEQ multiplex PCR, the repertoire was profiled, and TCRdb retains in-frame clones only, with some absent. The sample yields 76,000 or so clones, roughly 85% seen once. Sequenced: PBMCs. Receptor source: a man aged 30 to 39 in good health and CMV-seronegative. The CDR3 runs from the conserved cysteine through the conserved F or W. The order of the fields is V gene, J gene, clone size, D gene, CDR3 protein, CDR3 DNA. A D gene is named only where the DNA matches it firmly. Part of the rows lack a size; the others show once, few, many or a class for expanded clones.

v_gene: TRBV6-1; j_gene: TRBJ2-6; abundance: -; d_gene: TRBD2; CDR3aa: CASTSLSGGGNVLTF; CDR3nt: TGTGCCAGCACCTCATTATCGGGGGGGGGCAACGTCCTGACTTTC
v_gene: TRBV11-3; j_gene: TRBJ2-1; abundance: -; d_gene: TRBD2; CDR3aa: CASSFGLAANEEQFF; CDR3nt: TGTGCCAGCAGCTTCGGACTAGCGGCCAACGAGGAGCAGTTCTTC
v_gene: TRBV27; j_gene: TRBJ1-5; abundance: -; d_gene: TRBD1; CDR3aa: CASRTSHRGEQPQHF; CDR3nt: TGTGCCAGCAGGACTTCACACAGGGGCGAACAGCCCCAGCATTTT
v_gene: TRBV29-1; j_gene: TRBJ1-5; abundance: -; d_gene: -; CDR3aa: CSVEGGSNQPQHF; CDR3nt: TGCAGCGTTGAGGGGGGATCGAATCAGCCCCAGCATTTT
v_gene: TRBV11-3; j_gene: TRBJ2-1; abundance: -; d_gene: -; CDR3aa: CASSWGGRNEQFF; CDR3nt: TGTGCCAGCAGCTGGGGCGGTCGGAATGAGCAGTTCTTC
v_gene: TRBV10-1; j_gene: TRBJ2-1; abundance: -; d_gene: -; CDR3aa: CASSDRGDNEQFF; CDR3nt: TGCGCCAGCAGTGACAGGGGGGACAATGAGCAGTTCTTC
v_gene: TRBV18; j_gene: TRBJ2-3; abundance: -; d_gene: TRBD1; CDR3aa: CASSGTGVGTDTQYF; CDR3nt: TGTGCCAGCTCAGGGACAGGGGTTGGCACAGATACGCAGTATTTT
v_gene: TRBV6-5; j_gene: TRBJ2-7; abundance: few; d_gene: TRBD1; CDR3aa: CASSNRQGYEQYF; CDR3nt: TGTGCCAGCAGTAATCGACAGGGGTACGAGCAGTACTTC
v_gene: TRBV2; j_gene: TRBJ2-2; abundance: -; d_gene: TRBD2; CDR3aa: CASRTPSGSTAGELFF; CDR3nt: TGTGCCAGCAGGACCCCCAGCGGGAGTACAGCCGGGGAGCTGTTTTTT
v_gene: TRBV7-9; j_gene: TRBJ1-1; abundance: -; d_gene: TRBD1; CDR3aa: CASSPTGGRAFF; CDR3nt: TGTGCCAGCAGCCCGACAGGGGGCCGAGCTTTCTTT
v_gene: TRBV4-1; j_gene: TRBJ1-2; abundance: -; d_gene: TRBD1; CDR3aa: CASSSDGTVYGYTF; CDR3nt: TGCGCCAGCAGCTCTGACGGGACAGTCTATGGCTACACCTTC
v_gene: TRBV2; j_gene: TRBJ2-7; abundance: -; d_gene: TRBD2; CDR3aa: CASSDVAGGYEQYF; CDR3nt: TGTGCCAGCAGTGATGTGGCGGGGGGTTACGAGCAGTACTTC